A selection of T cell receptor beta chains follows, all from one sample in a study of blood T cell repertoires in COVID-19. This table comes from immunoSEQ multiplex PCR, and its TCRdb copy is limited to in-frame clones, with some not included. The data contain about 250,000 clones, approximately 88% of them singletons. The specimen sequenced was peripheral blood. The receptor set was obtained from a woman aged 25-40 years with COVID-19, enrolled during active disease. Each CDR3 is given with its conserved first and last residue. The D gene is left open where the match is weak. Size values are once, few and many counts, or a class for expanded clones, and some rows have none.

v_call,d_call,clone_size,j_call,cdr3_aa
TRBV24-1,-,-,TRBJ1-2,CATSDPGYGYTF
TRBV27,-,-,TRBJ2-3,CASSLGLHTDTQYF
TRBV27,-,-,TRBJ2-4,CASSLLSDMIAKNIQYF
TRBV19,-,few,TRBJ2-7,CASSIPPGPGGGYEQYF
TRBV5-1,TRBD1,-,TRBJ2-2,CASSGGTGWDTGELFF
TRBV6-2/TRBV6-3,TRBD2,once,TRBJ2-2,CASSYGGLAGGYRNTGELFF
TRBV10-1,-,-,TRBJ2-1,CASSESWRESYNEQFF
TRBV9,TRBD2,-,TRBJ2-7,CASSVDQAGSSYEQYF
TRBV6-5,-,-,TRBJ1-1,CASSYGGTGNTEAFF
TRBV28,TRBD1,-,TRBJ2-7,CASSLGNRQGAGPYEQYF
TRBV14,-,-,TRBJ2-1,CASSPPTGWDEQFF
TRBV4-3,TRBD1,-,TRBJ1-4,CASSQGTGGREKLFF
TRBV7-9,TRBD1,-,TRBJ1-4,CASTTRDRNEKLFF
TRBV6-5,TRBD1,-,TRBJ2-6,CASSSGTGYVLTF
TRBV7-6,TRBD1,-,TRBJ1-1,CASSLDGDRGTEAFF
TRBV7-9,TRBD1,-,TRBJ1-2,CASTTGDRVGGYTF
TRBV4-3,-,-,TRBJ1-4,CASSQDQVNEKLFF
TRBV6-6,TRBD1,-,TRBJ1-2,CASSYTGGDGYTF
TRBV11-1,-,-,TRBJ2-5,CASSSQTANQETQYF
TRBV5-1,TRBD2,once,TRBJ2-3,CASLLAGANTDTQYF
TRBV25-1,TRBD1,few,TRBJ2-2,CASSLPGQGHTGELFF
TRBV25-1,-,-,TRBJ2-3,CASSEGLSFTDTQYF
TRBV24-1,TRBD1,-,TRBJ1-1,CATSDPGTGNTEAFF
TRBV7-9,-,-,TRBJ2-3,CASSLVGDKLYSTDTQYF
TRBV6-5,-,once,TRBJ1-2,CASSREQGWGYTF
TRBV19,TRBD1,-,TRBJ1-4,CASSSRDSYSEKLFF
TRBV5-1,TRBD2,-,TRBJ2-1,CASNNLPGLGMNEQFF
TRBV7-8,-,once,TRBJ1-2,CASSQYTVRQGTNYGYTF
TRBV18,TRBD2,-,TRBJ2-7,CASSLAGGSSYEQYF
TRBV18,TRBD1,-,TRBJ1-1,CASSLDRGQGTEAFF
TRBV20-1,-,-,TRBJ2-1,CSAHYNEQFF
TRBV19,TRBD2,-,TRBJ2-3,CASSLLAGYTDTQYF
TRBV6-2/TRBV6-3,-,-,TRBJ2-1,CASSYDSNNEQFF
TRBV28,-,-,TRBJ2-7,CASSFHSRYEQYF
TRBV14,TRBD2,-,TRBJ2-3,CASSQDAVLAGGIGNTQYF
TRBV27,-,-,TRBJ1-2,CASSFNSFGAGLAF
TRBV9,-,-,TRBJ1-2,CASSQNPQGHGYTF
TRBV9,-,-,TRBJ1-1,CASSVQANTEAFF
TRBV9,TRBD2,-,TRBJ2-1,CASSVVPGGYNEQFF
TRBV7-6,TRBD2,-,TRBJ2-3,CASSLGGLAGSGGTQYF
TRBV7-9,-,-,TRBJ1-4,CASSSNRASPAGKLFF
TRBV10-2,TRBD2,-,TRBJ2-3,CASSESGGSVVDTQYF
TRBV11-2,-,-,TRBJ2-7,CASSLDPGVYEQYF
TRBV3-1/TRBV3-2,TRBD2,once,TRBJ2-2,CASRDGRGHRLGLFF
TRBV5-1,TRBD1,-,TRBJ2-3,CASSVQGATDTQYF
TRBV28,TRBD1,-,TRBJ1-5,CASSPRRYDRAYSNQPQHF
TRBV5-1,-,-,TRBJ2-2,CASSPQLTGELFF
TRBV11-2,-,-,TRBJ2-7,CASSRPGHNEQYF
TRBV21-1,-,-,TRBJ2-5,CASSKPCDPSGQFGETQYF
TRBV21-1,-,-,TRBJ1-1,CASSKAHMRAFF
TRBV5-1,-,-,TRBJ1-1,CASSLEQSNTEAFF
TRBV7-9,-,-,TRBJ2-7,CASEGGSSSYEQYF
TRBV7-9,TRBD1,-,TRBJ2-2,CASSSRDRGNTGELFF
TRBV5-1,-,-,TRBJ1-1,CASSLERRGDTEAFF
TRBV27,-,once,TRBJ1-2,CASSTTGFDYGYTF
TRBV6-5,-,-,TRBJ2-5,CASSRDSKETQYF
TRBV4-1,TRBD1,few,TRBJ1-5,CASSRGDRGRLNQPQHF